The entry that follows covers one TCR beta chain sequence. Its antigen is unknown. The isolated RNA, all of it, was reverse transcribed, so expressed TCRB transcripts were what got sequenced. Data came from immunoSEQ multiplex PCR; TCRdb stores just in-frame clones and leaves some out. This table holds around 500,000 clones, more than 9.5% found once. Germline loops: CDR1 MDHEN, CDR2 SYDVKM. The V and J ends lost 4 bases and 3 bases respectively, with 7 bases between them. The CDR3 has 13 amino acids. These data come from a study of beta chain features in type 1 diabetes. Study-level findings and limits: Among patients, naive, central memory and Treg TCRB repertoires appeared more similar than among healthy donors.

The specimen sequenced was naive CD4+ T cells from blood. This clonotype was sampled from a woman between 18 and 29 years old in good health. This chain joins TRBV28 and TRBJ2-1; a possible D gene is TRBD1 (5 bases). CDR3 region: CASSYTGYNEQFF. Written as DNA, the CDR3 is TGTGCCAGCAGTTATACAGGCTACAATGAGCAGTTCTTC. The full variable domain, completed using reference TRBV28 and TRBJ2-1, is DVKVTQSSRYLVKRTGEKVFLECVQDMDHENMFWYRQDPGLGLRLIYFSYDVKMKEKGDIPEGYSVSREKKERFSLILESASTNQTSMYLCASSYTGYNEQFFGPGTRLTVL.